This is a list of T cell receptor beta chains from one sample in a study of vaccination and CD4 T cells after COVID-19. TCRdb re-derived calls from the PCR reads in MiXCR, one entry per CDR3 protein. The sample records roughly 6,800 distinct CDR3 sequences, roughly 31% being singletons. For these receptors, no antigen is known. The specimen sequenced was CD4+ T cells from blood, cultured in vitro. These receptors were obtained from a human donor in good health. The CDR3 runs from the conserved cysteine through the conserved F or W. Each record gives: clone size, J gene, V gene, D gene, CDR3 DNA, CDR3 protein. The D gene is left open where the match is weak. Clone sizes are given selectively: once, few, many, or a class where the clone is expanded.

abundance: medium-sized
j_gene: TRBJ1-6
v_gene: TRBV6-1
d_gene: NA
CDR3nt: TGTGCCAGCAGCCCGGGAGGGGACTCACCCCTCCACTTT
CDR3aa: CASSPGGDSPLHF

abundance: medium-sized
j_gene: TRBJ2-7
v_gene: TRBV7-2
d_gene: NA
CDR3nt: TGTGCCAGCAGCTTCTCCTACGAGCAGTACTTC
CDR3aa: CASSFSYEQYF

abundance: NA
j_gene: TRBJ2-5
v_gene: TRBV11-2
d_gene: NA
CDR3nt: TGTGCCAGCAACCCGATGGGGGGTCCGGAGACCCAGTACTTC
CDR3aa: CASNPMGGPETQYF

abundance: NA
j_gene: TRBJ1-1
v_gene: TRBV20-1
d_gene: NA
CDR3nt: TGCAGTGCTAGAGAGGGGGGGGGTGAAGCTTTCTTT
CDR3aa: CSAREGGGEAFF

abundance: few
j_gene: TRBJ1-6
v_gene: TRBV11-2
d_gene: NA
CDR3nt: TGTGCCAGCAGCATAATGGACCGCCAGCCCCTCCACTTT
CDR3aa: CASSIMDRQPLHF

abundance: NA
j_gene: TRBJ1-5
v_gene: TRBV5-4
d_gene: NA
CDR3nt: TGTGCCAGCAGCCCAGGGGACAATCAGCCCCAGCATTTT
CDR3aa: CASSPGDNQPQHF

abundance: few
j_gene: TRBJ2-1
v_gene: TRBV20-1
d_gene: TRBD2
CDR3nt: TGCAGTGCTAGAGGTCAGGGCGGGAGGGCCTACAATGAGCAGTTCTTC
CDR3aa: CSARGQGGRAYNEQFF

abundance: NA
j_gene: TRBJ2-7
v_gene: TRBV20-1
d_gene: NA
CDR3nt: TGCAGTGCTGATCAGGTTTACGAGCAGTACTTC
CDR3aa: CSADQVYEQYF

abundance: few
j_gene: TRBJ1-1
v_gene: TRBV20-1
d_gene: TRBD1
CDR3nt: TGCAGTGCTAGAGAACAGGGGTATAACACTGAAGCTTTCTTT
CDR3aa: CSAREQGYNTEAFF

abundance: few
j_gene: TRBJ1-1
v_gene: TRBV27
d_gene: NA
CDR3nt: TGTGCCAGCAGACGACGAAGGGGCACTGAAGCTTTCTTT
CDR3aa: CASRRRRGTEAFF

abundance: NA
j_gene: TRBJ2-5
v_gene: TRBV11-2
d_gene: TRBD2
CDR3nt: TGTGCCAGCAGCTTAGGAGCCCCGGGGGGTCAAGAGACCCAGTACTTC
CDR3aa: CASSLGAPGGQETQYF

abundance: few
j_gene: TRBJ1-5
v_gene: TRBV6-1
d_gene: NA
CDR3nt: TGTGCCAGCAGCAACTGGAATCAGCCCCAGCATTTT
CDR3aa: CASSNWNQPQHF

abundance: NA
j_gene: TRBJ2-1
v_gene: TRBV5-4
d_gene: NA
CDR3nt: TGTGCCAGCAGCTTGGGCCCGCCGAGGGACAATGAGCAGTTCTTC
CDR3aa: CASSLGPPRDNEQFF

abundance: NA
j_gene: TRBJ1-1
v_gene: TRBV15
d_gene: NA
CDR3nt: TGTGCCACCAGCAGAGATCCCTTGGGGGTTGGAACTGAAGCTTTCTTT
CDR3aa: CATSRDPLGVGTEAFF